Described below is a single T cell receptor (beta chain) sequence and its context. CDR1 LNHDA and CDR2 SQIVND come from the germline V gene (reference sequence). This CDR3 has 12 amino acids. The V end lost 7 bases, the J end lost 6 bases, and 12 bases lay between the germline ends. The data belong to a study of T cells in Graves' hyperthyroidism and ophthalmopathy. Study at large: Pretreatment peripheral blood was obtained at initial diagnosis.

Amplified TCR beta CDR3 regions came from RNA transcripts. First-round RT-PCR targeting the TCR CDR3 was performed with the HTBI primer set. TCRdb used MiXCR to reprocess the multiplex PCR reads, holding one entry per CDR3 protein. The table lists about 840,000 distinct CDR3 sequences, roughly 40% of them singletons. V gene TRBV19 combines with J gene TRBJ1-2; D call uncertain. This receptor was taken from a man younger than 35 with Graves' hyperthyroidism. Sequencing used blood. The CDR3 spells CASTPLGDGYTF. CDR3 nucleotide sequence: TGTGCCAGTACTCCACTGGGTGATGGCTACACCTTC. Together with reference TRBV19 and TRBJ1-2, the CDR3 gives the full variable domain: DGGITQSPKYLFRKEGQNVTLSCEQNLNHDAMYWYRQDPGQGLRLIYYSQIVNDFQKGDIAEGYSVSREKKESFPLTVTSAQKNPTAFYLCASTPLGDGYTFGSGTRLTVV.